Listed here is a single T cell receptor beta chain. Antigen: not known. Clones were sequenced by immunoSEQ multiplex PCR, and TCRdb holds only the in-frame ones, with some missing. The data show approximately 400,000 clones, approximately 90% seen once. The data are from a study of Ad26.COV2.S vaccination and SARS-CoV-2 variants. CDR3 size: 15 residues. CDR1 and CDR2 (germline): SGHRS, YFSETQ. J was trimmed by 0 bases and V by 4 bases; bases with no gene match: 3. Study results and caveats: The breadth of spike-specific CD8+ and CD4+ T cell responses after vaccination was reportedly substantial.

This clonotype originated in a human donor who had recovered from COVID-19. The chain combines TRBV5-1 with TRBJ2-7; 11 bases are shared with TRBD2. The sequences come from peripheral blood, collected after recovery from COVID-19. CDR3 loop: CASSATSGGSYEQYF. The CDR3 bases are TGCGCCAGCAGCGCTACTAGCGGGGGCTCCTACGAGCAGTACTTC.